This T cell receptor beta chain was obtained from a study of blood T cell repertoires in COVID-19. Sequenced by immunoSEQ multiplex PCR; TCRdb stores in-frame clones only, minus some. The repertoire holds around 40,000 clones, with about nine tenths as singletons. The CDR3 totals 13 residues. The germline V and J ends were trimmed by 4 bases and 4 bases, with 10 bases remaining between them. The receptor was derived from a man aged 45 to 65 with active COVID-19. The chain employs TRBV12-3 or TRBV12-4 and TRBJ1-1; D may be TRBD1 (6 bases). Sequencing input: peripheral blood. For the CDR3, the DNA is TGTGCCAGCAGTTCAGAACAGGGCACTGAAGCTTTCTTT. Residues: CASSSEQGTEAFF.